Each of the 11 T cell receptor beta chains below was sequenced from the same sample in a study of blood T cell repertoires in COVID-19. Sequencing was performed with immunoSEQ multiplex PCR; in TCRdb, only in-frame clones are kept and a portion is missing. The sample contains fewer than 350,000 clones, 75% to 90% of which appear only once. What was sequenced was peripheral blood. These receptors all stem from a man aged 35-49 years with acute or convalescent COVID-19.

The chain couples TRBV7-2 to TRBJ1-2; D gene ambiguous. Per germline, CDR1 SGHTA and CDR2 FQGNSA. Trimming removed 1 base from V and 4 bases from J, with 7 bases in between. The CDR3 is 13 amino acids. Here the CDR3 DNA reads TGTGCCAGCAGCTTAGTTACAGTCTATGGCTACACCTTC. Residues: CASSLVTVYGYTF.

This clone has only one observation. The chain employs TRBV19 and TRBJ1-1; D unclear. V was clipped by 5 bases and J by 2 bases, with 9 bases between them. The CDR3 is 13 residues long. Per the germline V gene, CDR1 is LNHDA and CDR2 is SQIVND (reference sequence). CDR3 nucleotide sequence: TGTGCCAGTAGTCTGTGGCACAACACTGAAGCTTTCTTT. Protein product: CASSLWHNTEAFF.

The V and J genes are TRBV27 and TRBJ1-2; 8 positions agree with TRBD1. CDR1 and CDR2 (germline): MNHEY, SMNVEV (reference sequence). Unmatched junction bases numbered 7, after V lost 5 bases and J lost 5 bases. This CDR3 contains 14 residues. The CDR3 here is CASSRQGTPYGYTF. DNA of the CDR3: TGTGCCAGCAGTCGACAGGGGACTCCTTATGGCTACACCTTC.

The genes are TRBV10-2 and TRBJ1-1, with 9 bases matching TRBD1. The CDR3 spans 15 residues. Germline trimming cut 6 bases from V and 7 bases from J; bases unmatched to any gene: 12. The germline gives CDR1 WSHSY, CDR2 SAAADI. The CDR3 DNA follows: TGCGCCAGCAGCTACCAACAGGGGGCGCCGGGTGAAGCTTTCTTT. It encodes CASSYQQGAPGEAFF.

The rearrangement joins TRBV6-6 to TRBJ1-1; TRBD1 aligns across 8 bases. Trimming at V came to 2 bases and at J to 9 bases, leaving 11 bases not matched to a gene. CDR1 and CDR2 (germline): MNHNY, SVGAGI (reference sequence). This CDR3 region has 15 residues. CDR3 protein: CASSYKGQAQKKAFF. CDR3 sequence (DNA): TGTGCCAGCAGTTACAAGGGACAGGCCCAGAAAAAAGCTTTCTTT.

V usage is TRBV19 and J usage is TRBJ2-7, with no clear D. Between the trimmed V and J ends, which lost 7 bases and 6 bases, there was a span of 19 bases. This CDR3 spans 14 amino acids. Germline V gives CDR1 LNHDA, CDR2 SQIVND (reference sequence). The CDR3: CASKLSDRLGEQYF. The CDR3 DNA reads as TGTGCCAGTAAATTGAGCGACCGATTGGGCGAGCAGTACTTC. The full variable domain, completed using reference TRBV19 and TRBJ2-7, is DGGITQSPKYLFRKEGQNVTLSCEQNLNHDAMYWYRQDPGQGLRLIYYSQIVNDFQKGDIAEGYSVSREKKESFPLTVTSAQKNPTAFYLCASKLSDRLGEQYFGPGTRLTVT.

V and J are TRBV6-4 and TRBJ2-3; TRBD1 might be the D (5 bases). The germline CDR1 and CDR2 sequences are MRHNA and SNTAGT. V was pared by 6 bases and J by 2 bases, with 9 bases between. The CDR3 length is 13 residues. CDR3 protein: CASRGQNTDTQYF. Written as DNA, the CDR3 is TGTGCCAGCAGGGGGCAGAACACAGATACGCAGTATTTT.

The chain carries TRBV7-6 and TRBJ1-1; D gene unclear. The CDR3 length is 11 residues. Germline CDR1 is SGHVS and CDR2 is FNYEAQ. The V end was cut by 3 bases, the J end by 5 bases, with 4 bases between. The CDR3 DNA is TGTGCCAGCAGCTTGAGGACTGAAGCTTTCTTT. It translates to CASSLRTEAFF.

V and J are TRBV5-1 and TRBJ2-6; no definite D call. Deletions cut 1 base from V and 1 base from J, with 15 bases between. Germline V CDR1 and CDR2: SGHRS, YFSETQ. This CDR3 has 18 residues. This CDR3 is CASSLSAGSTSGANVLTF. The CDR3 nucleotides are TGCGCCAGCAGCTTGTCCGCAGGATCAACGTCTGGGGCCAACGTCCTGACTTTC.

The rearrangement joins TRBV4-2 to TRBJ1-1, with D possibly being TRBD1 (6 bases). The V gene's germline CDR1 is LGHNA and CDR2 YNFKEQ. V lost 2 bases to trimming and J lost 4 bases, with 11 bases between them. This CDR3 region has 14 residues. The CDR3 loop reads CASSQPGGATEAFF. Here the CDR3 DNA reads TGTGCCAGCAGCCAACCCGGGGGGGCCACTGAAGCTTTCTTT.

The chain has TRBV7-5 and TRBJ2-3; the DNA was not compared with TRBD2, the D call given in the table. TRBV7-5 is tagged as a pseudogene. The CDR3 has 15 residues. The CDR3 here is CARSPLGSSTDTQYF. Here the CDR3 DNA reads TGTGCCAGAAGCCCACTGGGGAGTAGCACAGATACGCAGTATTTT.